A single sample gave rise to the 32 T cell receptor beta chains below, sequenced in a study of graft-versus-host responses after intestinal transplantation. Antigens of these TCRs are unknown. Repertoires were generated with immunoSEQ multiplex PCR, while TCRdb's copy carries only in-frame clones and drops some. The sample shows 30,000 to 40,000 clones, more than 85% of them seen only once. This material consisted of unstimulated CD8+ T cells sorted from spleen or lymph node cells, taken before transplant. These receptors were collected from a human donor who was the organ donor for an intestinal transplant.

In DNA, the CDR3 is TGTGCCATCACTGACCCCCCAGGGTCCCCCGGAAACACCATATATTTT. Translating gives CAITDPPGSPGNTIYF. The chain couples TRBV10-3 to TRBJ1-3; possibly TRBD1 for D (5 bases). CDR1 and CDR2 from the germline V gene are ENHRY and SYGVKD. This CDR3 spans 16 amino acids. V was shortened by 7 bases and J by 4 bases, with 20 bases between the two germline ends.

The genes are TRBV7-2 and TRBJ2-5; no clear D gene. V gave up 5 bases and J gave up 0 bases, with 13 bases separating them. Germline V gene data show CDR1 as SGHTA and CDR2 as FQGNSA. CDR3 size: 15 residues. CDR3 DNA: TGTGCCAGCAGCCTCAGCCCGACAAACCAAGAGACCCAGTACTTC. Translated: CASSLSPTNQETQYF.

This clone was counted a single time. The J gene is TRBJ1-1, the V gene TRBV15; D ambiguous. The V end was cut by 6 bases, the J end by 2 bases, with 7 bases between. The CDR3 contains 12 residues. Germline CDR1 reads LNHNV; CDR2 reads YYDKDF (reference sequence). In DNA, the CDR3 is TGTGCCACCAGTTGGGTCAACACTGAAGCTTTCTTT. This sequence encodes CATSWVNTEAFF.

This clone has more than one count but fewer than ten. This chain links TRBV7-2 with TRBJ2-7; 10 bases are shared with TRBD2. This CDR3 is 14 amino acids long. Trimming removed 2 bases from V and 7 bases from J; junction bases left unmatched: 5. The germline V gene has CDR1 SGHTA and CDR2 FQGNSA. The CDR3, as DNA: TGTGCCAGCAGCTTACAGGGACTAGCGAAAGAGCAGTACTTC. Amino acids: CASSLQGLAKEQYF.

The chain links TRBV11-2 to TRBJ1-2, with D unresolved. The CDR3 length is 12 residues. The V end lost 0 bases, the J end lost 2 bases, and 1 base lay between the germline ends. From germline, CDR1 is SGHAT and CDR2 FQNNGV. CDR3 residues: CASSLDNYGYTF. The CDR3, as DNA: TGTGCCAGCAGCTTAGACAACTATGGCTACACCTTC.

This clone was seen a handful of times. The chain joins TRBV10-3 to TRBJ2-3; 8 bases fit TRBD1. V lost 3 bases to trimming and J lost 4 bases; unmatched junction nucleotides: 3. The CDR3 is 14 residues long. Germline V lookup: CDR1 ENHRY, CDR2 SYGVKD. The CDR3 coding sequence is TGTGCCATCAGTGACAGGGGGCGCCCAGATACGCAGTATTTT. Protein product: CAISDRGRPDTQYF.

The V and J genes are TRBV9 and TRBJ1-6; a weak D match, TRBD1 (6 bases). The CDR3 has 15 residues. V was shortened by 2 bases and J by 11 bases, with 17 bases between the two germline ends. The germline V gene has CDR1 SGDLS and CDR2 YYNGEE. CDR3 sequence: CASSVADRRSAPLHF. The CDR3 DNA is TGTGCCAGCAGCGTTGCTGACAGGCGTAGCGCACCCCTCCACTTT.

V usage is TRBV7-6 and J usage is TRBJ1-4, with 10 bases fitting TRBD1. This CDR3 comprises 16 residues. Trimming at V came to 2 bases and at J to 5 bases, leaving 5 bases not matched to a gene. Germline V gene sequence: CDR1 SGHVS, CDR2 FNYEAQ. The CDR3 DNA is TGTGCCAGCAGCTTACCCCGGACAGGGGGGAATGAAAAACTGTTTTTT. Protein: CASSLPRTGGNEKLFF.

The V gene is TRBV19, the J gene TRBJ2-1; 7 bases are a match to TRBD1. Germline CDR1 and CDR2: LNHDA and SQIVND (reference sequence). J lost 2 bases, V lost 3 bases, and 4 bases had no gene match. The length of the CDR3 is 15 residues. The CDR3: CASSIVRGPYNEQFF. The CDR3 DNA is TGTGCCAGTAGTATTGTAAGGGGGCCCTACAATGAGCAGTTCTTC. Variable domain in full (rest from reference TRBV19 and TRBJ2-1): DGGITQSPKYLFRKEGQNVTLSCEQNLNHDAMYWYRQDPGQGLRLIYYSQIVNDFQKGDIAEGYSVSREKKESFPLTVTSAQKNPTAFYLCASSIVRGPYNEQFFGPGTRLTVL.

CDR3 sequence (DNA): TGTGCCAGCAGCTTAGCTCCGCCGCGGGGGGCCGCTAACTATGGCTACACCTTC. This encodes CASSLAPPRGAANYGYTF. The genes are TRBV7-9 and TRBJ1-2; D possibly corresponds to TRBD1 (6 bases). Per germline, CDR1 SEHNR and CDR2 FQNEAQ (reference sequence). This CDR3 has 18 residues. V shed 0 bases and J shed 0 bases, with 17 bases lying between them.

The CDR3 DNA reads as TGTGCCAGCAGCTTTTCACCATTGCGTGAGCAGTTCTTC. Translating gives CASSFSPLREQFF. The chain links TRBV5-4 to TRBJ2-1; D uncertain. V lost 2 bases, J lost 9 bases, and 12 bases lay in between. The CDR3 totals 13 residues. Germline V gene lookup returns CDR1 SGHNT and CDR2 YYREEE (reference sequence).

This clone has only one observation. The chain carries TRBV18 and TRBJ2-5; TRBD1 might be the D (5 bases). CDR3 length equals 16 residues. Germline values: CDR1 KGHSH, CDR2 LQKENI. The V and J ends lost 1 base and 3 bases respectively, with 15 bases between them. CDR3 nucleotide sequence: TGTGCCAGCTCACCACATAACATGACAGAGGAAGAGACCCAGTACTTC. Encoded protein: CASSPHNMTEEETQYF.

CDR3 in DNA: TGCGCCAGCAGCCAAGAACCTACGGGAGGGCCCTACGAGCAGTACTTC. Translated: CASSQEPTGGPYEQYF. The V call is TRBV4-1, the J call TRBJ2-5; 8 nucleotides line up with TRBD2. The J call is doubtful: the DNA matches TRBJ2-7 better. Germline CDR1 and CDR2: MGHRA and YSYEKL. The CDR3 loop spans 16 amino acids.

The V call is TRBV19, the J call TRBJ2-1; D remains unclear. The V gene's germline CDR1 is LNHDA and CDR2 SQIVND (reference sequence). V dropped 1 base and J dropped 0 bases, with 13 bases sitting between them. The CDR3 is 17 residues long. CDR3 loop: CASSIVTRLSSYNEQFF. CDR3 DNA sequence: TGTGCCAGTAGTATAGTAACACGATTGAGCTCCTACAATGAGCAGTTCTTC.

The CDR3 DNA is TGTGGGGCCAGCAGCTTAGTGGGGCGACTAGCGGAACAAGAGACCCAGTACTTC. Its translation: CGASSLVGRLAEQETQYF. This chain connects TRBV7-9 to TRBJ2-5; 9 bases line up with TRBD2. The length of the CDR3 is 18 residues. Germline V gene data show CDR1 as SEHNR and CDR2 as FQNEAQ (reference sequence).

This clone was seen only once. The CDR3 nucleotides are TGCGCCAGCAGCCAAGGTGGTTCCGGCTACGAGCAGTACTTC. Protein sequence: CASSQGGSGYEQYF. The rearrangement joins TRBV4-3 to TRBJ2-7; D is unclear. CDR1 is LGHNA, CDR2 YSLEER, per germline. The CDR3 is made up of 14 amino acids. V lost 1 base and J lost 3, with 10 bases in between.

The rearrangement uses TRBV28 and TRBJ2-1, with TRBD2 matching over 10 bases. Losses at the gene ends were 4 bases for V and 8 bases for J; bases not matched to a gene: 11. Looked up from germline, CDR1 is MDHEN and CDR2 is SYDVKM. This CDR3 region has 16 residues. CDR3 coding DNA: TGTGCCAGCAGTTCCTCCAAGCGGGAGGGCCGGGATGAGCAGTTCTTC. The encoded protein is CASSSSKREGRDEQFF.

The chain recombines TRBV6-1 with TRBJ1-2; D is perhaps TRBD1 (6 bases). Germline V gives CDR1 MNHNS, CDR2 SASEGT. Trimming shortened V by 7 bases and J by 3 bases, and 15 bases separated the two germline ends. The CDR3 loop spans 14 amino acids. The DNA for the CDR3 is TGTGCCAGCATCCCACTGGGGGCTTACTATGGCTACACCTTC. This gives the protein CASIPLGAYYGYTF.

The rearrangement uses TRBV4-1 and TRBJ2-3, with 8 bases lining up with TRBD1. The CDR3 has 14 residues. V shed 4 bases and J 4 bases; nucleotides not matched to a gene: 4. Germline lookup yields CDR1 MGHRA and CDR2 YSYEKL. The CDR3 coding sequence is TGCGCCAGCAGCCTAGGACAGGGTGCAGATACGCAGTATTTT. It is translated as CASSLGQGADTQYF.

This chain joins TRBV6-5 and TRBJ1-4; D not resolved. V dropped 5 bases and J dropped 12 bases, with 13 bases sitting between them. The CDR3 is made up of 12 amino acids. CDR1 is MNHEY and CDR2 is SVGAGI in the germline V gene. CDR3 region: CASSAQNWELFF. CDR3 DNA: TGTGCCAGCAGTGCACAGAATTGGGAACTGTTTTTT.

This chain joins TRBV19 and TRBJ1-2; 8 bases fit TRBD1. This CDR3 has 14 residues. Germline V gene sequence: CDR1 LNHDA, CDR2 SQIVND (reference sequence). With 1 base clipped from V and 6 bases from J, the junction kept 4 bases outside the gene matches. Here the CDR3 DNA reads TGTGCCAGTAGTATAGGTCAGGGGGCGAATGGCTACACCTTC. Amino acid sequence: CASSIGQGANGYTF. Combining the CDR3 with reference TRBV19 and TRBJ1-2 gives the whole variable domain DGGITQSPKYLFRKEGQNVTLSCEQNLNHDAMYWYRQDPGQGLRLIYYSQIVNDFQKGDIAEGYSVSREKKESFPLTVTSAQKNPTAFYLCASSIGQGANGYTFGSGTRLTVV.

Points on this clone: This sequence may be a read error, since a much larger clone differs from it by one base. The CDR3 sequence: CASSYGRGLLETQYF. The CDR3 DNA follows: TGTGCCAGCAGCTACGGACGGGGGTTGCTAGAGACCCAGTACTTC. The rearrangement links TRBV5-4 to TRBJ2-5, with a possible D match to TRBD2 (6 bases). The CDR3 spans 15 residues. V was pared by 3 bases and J by 4 bases, with 16 bases between. Germline lookup yields CDR1 SGHNT and CDR2 YYREEE (reference sequence).

The gene calls are TRBV13 and TRBJ2-5; 11 bases are shared with TRBD2. The J call may be in error: the DNA end matches TRBJ2-7 better. CDR1 is PRHDT and CDR2 is FYEKMQ in the germline V gene (reference sequence). The CDR3 contains 14 residues. CDR3 nucleotides: TGTGCCAGCAGGTTTAGCGGGGGGGCCTACGAGCAGTACTTC. The encoded protein is CASRFSGGAYEQYF.

The rearrangement links TRBV4-3 to TRBJ1-2; D is unresolved. The germline gives CDR1 LGHNA, CDR2 YSLEER. V lost 4 bases and J lost 4, with 16 bases in between. This CDR3 spans 15 amino acids. The CDR3 region is CASSPRVLQSYGYTF. The CDR3 DNA follows: TGCGCCAGCAGCCCGAGGGTTCTCCAATCCTATGGCTACACCTTC.

This sequence joins TRBV11-3 and TRBJ2-7; 12 nucleotides match TRBD1. The V gene's germline CDR1 is SGHNT and CDR2 YENEEA. This CDR3 is 16 amino acids long. V lost 8 bases and J lost 5; bases outside the gene matches: 13. The CDR3 DNA follows: TGTGCCAGCTCTCCGGGCGGGACAGGGGGCTTCCACGAGCAGTACTTC. It yields the protein CASSPGGTGGFHEQYF.

The chain links TRBV30 to TRBJ1-6; possible D gene TRBD1, 6 bases. There are 14 residues in the CDR3. Trimming took 8 bases from V and 6 from J, leaving 17 bases between them. The germline V gene encodes CDR1 GTSNPN and CDR2 SVGIG (reference sequence). CDR3 coding DNA: TGTGCCCTCGAGGGGGTTACTGCTAATTCACCCCTCCACTTT. It encodes CALEGVTANSPLHF.

The rearrangement uses TRBV28 and TRBJ1-5; D is undetermined. V gave up 2 bases and J gave up 0 bases, with 8 bases separating them. This CDR3 has 15 residues. CDR1 is MDHEN, CDR2 SYDVKM, per germline. CDR3 residues: CASSLARLSNQPQHF. In nucleotides, the CDR3 is TGTGCCAGCAGTTTAGCCAGGCTTAGCAATCAGCCCCAGCATTTT.

V and J are TRBV2 and TRBJ2-6, with D tentatively TRBD1 (5 bases). The V gene's germline CDR1 is SNHLY and CDR2 FYNNEI. V was shortened by 7 bases and J by 4 bases, with 11 bases between the two germline ends. The CDR3 is 14 residues long. Written as DNA, the CDR3 is TGTGCCAGCATGGGGTGGGGCGGGGCCAACGTCCTGACTTTC. This codes for CASMGWGGANVLTF.

The gene calls are TRBV19 and TRBJ2-2, with D perhaps matching TRBD1 (5 bases). This CDR3 region has 12 residues. V was pared by 10 bases and J by 1 base, with 7 bases between. CDR1 and CDR2 from the germline V gene are LNHDA and SQIVND (reference sequence). CDR3 residues: CAITGNTGELFF. In DNA, the CDR3 is TGTGCCATTACAGGGAACACCGGGGAGCTGTTTTTT.

The chain couples TRBV2 to TRBJ2-1; TRBD2 matches at 11 bases. CDR3 length: 18 residues. V lost 0 bases to trimming and J lost 4 bases; unmatched junction nucleotides: 8. Germline CDR1 and CDR2: SNHLY and FYNNEI. The CDR3 DNA reads TGTGCCAGCAGTGAAGCCGGACTAGCGGGCAGATTTTACAATGAGCAGTTCTTC. Protein product: CASSEAGLAGRFYNEQFF.

This clone was seen only once. The V call is TRBV28, the J call TRBJ2-5; 12 bases map to TRBD2. The CDR3 is 17 amino acids. The trim removed 5 bases at V and 5 bases at J, leaving 12 bases unmatched. Per the germline V gene, CDR1 is MDHEN and CDR2 is SYDVKM. The DNA of the CDR3 is TGTGCCAGCAGTCCCACGCAAGGACTAGCGGGAAGGGAGACCCAGTACTTC. Translated, it gives CASSPTQGLAGRETQYF.

This chain uses TRBV6-6 with TRBJ2-7; D unresolved. Germline CDR1 MNHNY, CDR2 SVGAGI (reference sequence). This CDR3 spans 13 amino acids. Trimming cost V 5 bases and J 2 bases, with 10 bases left between them. The CDR3: CASSRVFTYEQYF. CDR3 in DNA: TGTGCCAGCAGTAGGGTTTTCACCTACGAGCAGTACTTC.